One and the same sample provided the 27 T cell receptor beta chains below, sequenced in a study of T cell responses to AZD1222 COVID-19 vaccine (dated by TCRdb to the early 2020s). Libraries were constructed by the immunoSEQ multiplex PCR assay. TCRdb mirrors the immuneACCESS table, restricted to in-frame sequences. Some clones are absent from its copies; in checked studies, under half trace to an unresolved V gene, and the reason for the others is unknown. Recorded for this sample are about 100,000 clones; roughly 90% of them occurred a single time. The ten largest clones capture 8% to 10% of the sample. The time point label for this specimen denotes: about 28 days (+/-7) after the second vaccine dose. Sequenced here: peripheral blood, sampled 28 days after the second AZD1222 dose. Receptors originate from an adult who received the AZD1222 COVID-19 vaccine.

This clone was seen just once. The V call is TRBV24-1, the J call TRBJ2-1; D remains ambiguous. This CDR3 spans 14 amino acids. V lost 7 bases, J lost 2 bases, and 11 bases lay in between. Germline V lookup: CDR1 KGHDR, CDR2 SFDVKD. CDR3 region: CATSAPYPYNEQFF. CDR3 coding DNA: TGTGCCACCAGCGCACCGTATCCCTACAATGAGCAGTTCTTC.

J is TRBJ2-1 and V is TRBV6-4, with 8 bases lining up with TRBD2. The V segment lost 5 bases and the J segment 6 bases; nucleotides outside the gene matches: 12. The CDR3 runs to 16 residues. Per germline, CDR1 MRHNA and CDR2 SNTAGT. The CDR3, as DNA: TGTGCCAGCAGTAGGACTAGCTCAATCCAGGGCAATGAGCAGTTCTTC. It translates to CASSRTSSIQGNEQFF.

The chain employs TRBV28 and TRBJ1-6; possible D gene TRBD1, 5 bases. Trimming took 2 bases from V and 6 from J, leaving 8 bases between them. CDR3 length equals 14 residues. Germline values: CDR1 MDHEN, CDR2 SYDVKM. CDR3 sequence reads: CASSLQGPNSPLHF. CDR3 bases: TGTGCCAGCAGTTTACAGGGTCCTAATTCACCCCTCCACTTT.

J is TRBJ2-1 and V is TRBV9, with no clear D. V was trimmed by 0 bases and J by 0 bases, leaving 13 bases between them. This CDR3 has 17 residues. Germline CDR1 is SGDLS and CDR2 is YYNGEE. This chain's CDR3 is CASSVELLPSSYNEQFF. The CDR3 DNA reads TGTGCCAGCAGCGTAGAGCTCCTCCCAAGCTCCTACAATGAGCAGTTCTTC.

V usage is TRBV15 and J usage is TRBJ1-2; D is ambiguous. Trimming removed 3 bases from V and 8 bases from J, with 10 bases in between. The CDR3 runs to 12 residues. Germline lookup yields CDR1 LNHNV and CDR2 YYDKDF (reference sequence). The CDR3 reads CATSSFQEGYTF. The CDR3 DNA is TGTGCCACCAGCAGTTTCCAGGAGGGCTACACCTTC. The full variable domain, in which reference TRBV15 and TRBJ1-2 provide the parts outside the CDR3, is DAMVIQNPRYQVTQFGKPVTLSCSQTLNHNVMYWYQQKSSQAPKLLFHYYDKDFNNEADTPDNFQSRRPNTSFCFLDIRSPGLGDTAMYLCATSSFQEGYTFGSGTRLTVV.

The J gene is TRBJ2-1, the V gene TRBV6-1, with D perhaps TRBD1 (6 bases). V was clipped by 3 bases and J by 5 bases, with 11 bases between them. Germline assignment: CDR1 MNHNS and CDR2 SASEGT. The CDR3 loop spans 14 amino acids. The CDR3 DNA reads TGTGCCAGCAGTGATAGTGGACAGCACAATGAGCAGTTCTTC. Amino acids: CASSDSGQHNEQFF.

This clone was observed many times. The gene calls are TRBV5-4 and TRBJ2-7, with 8 nucleotides matching TRBD1. Germline-derived CDR1 and CDR2 are SGHNT and YYREEE (reference sequence). Trimming cost V 4 bases and J 0 bases; bases outside gene matches: 6. The CDR3 totals 15 residues. The CDR3 DNA reads TGTGCCAGCAGCCCAGGACAGGGTGTCTCCTACGAGCAGTACTTC. Translated: CASSPGQGVSYEQYF.

The V call is TRBV4-1, the J call TRBJ2-7, with 8 positions matching TRBD1. Germline CDR1 reads MGHRA; CDR2 reads YSYEKL. The CDR3 is made up of 16 amino acids. Trimming cost V 1 base and J 0 bases; bases outside gene matches: 5. The CDR3 loop reads CASSQAGTGFSYEQYF. DNA for the CDR3: TGCGCCAGCAGCCAAGCCGGGACAGGCTTCTCCTACGAGCAGTACTTC.

The V gene is TRBV20-1, the J gene TRBJ1-4; tentatively, D is TRBD1 (5 bases). Trimming left V 3 bases short and J 3 bases short, with 8 bases between. The CDR3 extends over 13 amino acids. From germline, CDR1 is DFQATT and CDR2 SNEGSKA (reference sequence). CDR3 loop: CSASSGSNEKLFF. The DNA for the CDR3 is TGCAGTGCTAGTTCAGGGTCTAATGAAAAACTGTTTTTT.

The genes are TRBV3-1 (or the pseudogene TRBV3-2) and TRBJ2-4; TRBD2 is a possible D gene (6 bases). Germline V CDR1 and CDR2: LGHDT, YNNKEL (reference sequence). The CDR3 is made up of 15 amino acids. Trimming pared 3 bases from V and 6 bases from J, leaving 15 bases between. CDR3 bases: TGTGCCAGCAGCCATGCGACTAGTATGGGAAACATTCAGTACTTC. Amino acids: CASSHATSMGNIQYF.

This rearrangement joins TRBV15 to TRBJ2-7; D is perhaps TRBD1 (7 bases). Germline CDR1 reads LNHNV; CDR2 reads YYDKDF (reference sequence). The V end lost 1 base, the J end lost 2 bases, and 15 bases lay between the germline ends. This CDR3 spans 16 amino acids. The CDR3 coding sequence is TGTGCCACCAGCAGAGGGGGAGGACAGGCTGCCTACGAGCAGTACTTC. Its translation: CATSRGGGQAAYEQYF.

The chain combines TRBV7-8 with TRBJ1-2; TRBD1 matches 8 bases. CDR1 and CDR2 from the germline V gene are SGHVS and FQNEAQ. V lost 7 bases and J lost 8; bases outside the gene matches: 18. The CDR3 spans 16 residues. CDR3 nucleotides: TGTGCCAGCAACACCGGTTGGGAGACAGGGGTCGGAGGCTACACCTTC. Protein sequence: CASNTGWETGVGGYTF. Together with reference TRBV7-8 and TRBJ1-2, the CDR3 gives the full variable domain: GAGVSQSPRYKVAKRGQDVALRCDPISGHVSLFWYQQALGQGPEFLTYFQNEAQLDKSGLPSDRFFAERPEGSVSTLKIQRTQQEDSAVYLCASNTGWETGVGGYTFGSGTRLTVV.

The V call is TRBV30, the J call TRBJ1-5; TRBD1 might be the D (5 bases). Germline loops: CDR1 GTSNPN, CDR2 SVGIG (reference sequence). V shed 0 bases and J shed 7 bases, with 10 bases lying between them. This CDR3 is 13 amino acids long. DNA of the CDR3: TGTGCCTGGAGTGTCCAGGGTGGGCAGCCCCAGCATTTT. Its translation is CAWSVQGGQPQHF.

The V gene is TRBV4-3, the J gene TRBJ2-1; unclear D gene. Germline CDR1 LGHNA, CDR2 YSLEER. The CDR3 is made up of 15 amino acids. V was shortened by 0 bases and J by 2 bases, with 8 bases between the two germline ends. Here the CDR3 reads CASSQEGHPYNEQFF. The CDR3 DNA sequence: TGCGCCAGCAGCCAAGAGGGCCACCCCTACAATGAGCAGTTCTTC.

This chain uses TRBV4-1 with TRBJ2-2; the D gene is possibly TRBD2 (6 bases). V was pared by 0 bases and J by 3 bases, with 8 bases between. This CDR3 has 15 amino acids. Germline loops: CDR1 MGHRA, CDR2 YSYEKL. The CDR3 bases are TGCGCCAGCAGCCAAGATCGGGGGTACACCGGGGAGCTGTTTTTT. Protein: CASSQDRGYTGELFF.

This chain uses TRBV5-6 with TRBJ1-4, with D tentatively TRBD1 (6 bases). The germline V gene has CDR1 SGHDT and CDR2 YYEEEE. Trimming took 2 bases from V and 13 from J, leaving 21 bases between them. The CDR3 has 15 amino acids. The CDR3 bases are TGTGCCAGCAGCTTCGGGCAGGGAGGGGGTCGAGGACTGTTTTTT. This encodes CASSFGQGGGRGLFF.

V is TRBV4-2 and J is TRBJ2-1; 12 nucleotides match TRBD2. Germline-derived CDR1 and CDR2 are LGHNA and YNFKEQ. This CDR3 contains 17 residues. V lost 1 base to trimming and J lost 8 bases; unmatched junction nucleotides: 9. CDR3 residues: CASSQVKLAGGRHEQFF. CDR3 sequence (DNA): TGTGCCAGCAGCCAAGTGAAGCTAGCGGGGGGGAGGCATGAGCAGTTCTTC.

For this clone: The sample carries other DNA sequences with the same CDR3. This sequence joins TRBV18 and TRBJ1-1; D is unclear. Looked up from germline, CDR1 is KGHSH and CDR2 is LQKENI. The V end was cut by 0 bases, the J end by 0 bases, with 8 bases between. The CDR3 has 15 amino acids. The DNA for the CDR3 is TGTGCCAGCTCACCACCTGCACGGATGAACACTGAAGCTTTCTTT. Translated: CASSPPARMNTEAFF.

This rearrangement joins TRBV7-2 to TRBJ1-5; D is perhaps TRBD1 (6 bases). The CDR3 covers 14 residues. CDR1 SGHTA and CDR2 FQGNSA come from the germline V gene. Between the trimmed V and J ends, which lost 5 bases and 4 bases, there was a span of 12 bases. The chain's CDR3 is CASSRDTRNQPQHF. The CDR3 nucleotides are TGTGCCAGCAGCAGGGACACCCGAAATCAGCCCCAGCATTTT.

The chain combines TRBV12-5 with TRBJ2-5; D is possibly TRBD2 (5 bases). CDR1 and CDR2 (germline): LGHNT, FRNRAP. The CDR3 is 14 amino acids. Trimming removed 1 base at V and 5 bases at J, with 11 bases between. The CDR3 is CASGLGTREETQYF. As DNA, the CDR3 is TGTGCTAGTGGTTTGGGAACAAGGGAGGAGACCCAGTACTTC.

The chain has TRBV9 and TRBJ1-2, with D possibly matching TRBD1 (6 bases). The CDR3 spans 16 residues. Germline-derived CDR1 and CDR2 are SGDLS and YYNGEE. Trimming pared 1 base from V and 7 bases from J, leaving 20 bases between. This CDR3 reads CASSVYRPPGGRGYTF. DNA for the CDR3: TGTGCCAGCAGCGTATACCGGCCCCCGGGGGGCCGTGGCTACACCTTC.

The rearrangement links TRBV18 to TRBJ1-3, with TRBD1 identical over 7 bases. The CDR3 runs to 16 residues. Germline lookup yields CDR1 KGHSH and CDR2 LQKENI. After removal of 3 bases from V and 0 bases from J, the junction contained 5 bases not matched to a gene. The CDR3 sequence: CASSPNRGFSGNTIYF. DNA for the CDR3: TGTGCCAGCTCACCTAACAGGGGCTTCTCTGGAAACACCATATATTTT.

In the case of this clone: The same CDR3 is also encoded by other DNA sequences in this sample. V and J are TRBV3-1 (or the pseudogene TRBV3-2) and TRBJ1-5, with a possible D match to TRBD1 (5 bases). The germline V gene encodes CDR1 LGHDT and CDR2 YNNKEL (reference sequence). The CDR3 is 13 amino acids. The ends were cut back, 5 bases at V and 4 bases at J, with 9 bases in the middle. The DNA of the CDR3 is TGTGCCAGCAGCGCCGGGGGGAATCAGCCCCAGCATTTT. As protein: CASSAGGNQPQHF.

The chain links TRBV5-1 to TRBJ2-1, with D perhaps matching TRBD2 (5 bases). V was pared by 1 base and J by 5 bases, with 16 bases between. The germline V gene has CDR1 SGHRS and CDR2 YFSETQ. This CDR3 is built from 16 residues. CDR3 nucleotide sequence: TGCGCCAGCAGCTTGATCGGGAAAGTAGTGCACAATGAGCAGTTCTTC. This sequence encodes CASSLIGKVVHNEQFF.

About this clone: This sample also contains other DNA sequences that code for the same CDR3. The V gene is TRBV18, the J gene TRBJ1-2, with unresolved D. Germline lookup yields CDR1 KGHSH and CDR2 LQKENI. The CDR3 has 15 amino acids. The ends were cut back, 0 bases at V and 2 bases at J, with 10 bases in the middle. CDR3: CASSPPTGRNYGYTF. The DNA for the CDR3 is TGTGCCAGCTCACCACCAACCGGACGGAACTATGGCTACACCTTC.

The V call is TRBV30, the J call TRBJ1-4; D is unresolved. Deletions cut 2 bases from V and 5 bases from J, with 3 bases between. The CDR3 extends over 11 amino acids. Germline CDR1 GTSNPN, CDR2 SVGIG (reference sequence). The CDR3 loop reads CAWSLNEKLFF. The DNA of the CDR3 is TGTGCCTGGAGTCTAAATGAAAAACTGTTTTTT.

This clone was seen only once. The chain has TRBV7-3 and TRBJ2-6; no clear D gene. V was pared by 7 bases and J by 2 bases, with 6 bases between. The length of the CDR3 is 13 residues. From germline, CDR1 is SGHTA and CDR2 FQGTGA. For the CDR3, the DNA is TGTGCCAGCAAACTTGCTGGGGCCAACGTCCTGACTTTC. This codes for CASKLAGANVLTF.